This T cell receptor beta chain is from a study of blood T cell repertoires in COVID-19. J gave up 2 bases and V 4 bases, and 8 bases lay outside the gene matches. The germline gives CDR1 SGHRS, CDR2 YFSETQ. This CDR3 comprises 15 residues. Profiling relied on immunoSEQ multiplex PCR, and the TCRdb table lists in-frame clones only, not all of them. This table holds approximately 90,000 clones, over 80% found once. The V and J genes are TRBV5-1 and TRBJ2-5; 7 bases are shared with TRBD1. The receptor was derived from a man aged 50 to 59 with acute or convalescent COVID-19. The sample consisted of peripheral blood. CDR3 nucleotide sequence: TGCGCCAGCAGCGATAAGGGACAGCTTCAAGAGACCCAGTACTTC. This gives the protein CASSDKGQLQETQYF. The complete variable domain, with remaining parts taken from reference TRBV5-1 and TRBJ2-5, reads KAGVTQTPRYLIKTRGQQVTLSCSPISGHRSVSWYQQTPGQGLQFLFEYFSETQRNKGNFPGRFSGRQFSNSRSEMNVSTLELGDSALYLCASSDKGQLQETQYFGPGTRLLVL.